Detailed here is one TCR beta chain. What it recognizes is unknown. The data originate from a study of identical twins. Whole-study findings and limits: Invariant cells of the MAIT and iNKT types might have partly distorted the zero-insertion analyses. Twins' surplus sharing was weaker for beta out-of-frame sequences.

V lost 1 base and J lost 7, with 17 bases in between. The CDR3 sequence is 16 residues long. Germline V gives CDR1 SGHTA, CDR2 FQGTGA. One entry per CDR3 protein results from TCRdb running MiXCR on the 5' RACE reads. Among 700,000 or so distinct CDR3 sequences listed, 8.5% to 9.5% were seen once. These records were also assigned to another study, of yellow fever vaccine responses in identical twins.

Sequences were obtained from PBMCs. This clonotype originated in a woman aged 18-29 years in good health. V is TRBV7-3 and J is TRBJ2-1; D is possibly TRBD1 or TRBD2 (6 bases each). CDR3 amino acids: CASSLNNGGAGNEQFF. CDR3 nucleotide sequence: TGTGCCAGCAGCTTAAATAACGGGGGCGCGGGGAATGAGCAGTTCTTC.